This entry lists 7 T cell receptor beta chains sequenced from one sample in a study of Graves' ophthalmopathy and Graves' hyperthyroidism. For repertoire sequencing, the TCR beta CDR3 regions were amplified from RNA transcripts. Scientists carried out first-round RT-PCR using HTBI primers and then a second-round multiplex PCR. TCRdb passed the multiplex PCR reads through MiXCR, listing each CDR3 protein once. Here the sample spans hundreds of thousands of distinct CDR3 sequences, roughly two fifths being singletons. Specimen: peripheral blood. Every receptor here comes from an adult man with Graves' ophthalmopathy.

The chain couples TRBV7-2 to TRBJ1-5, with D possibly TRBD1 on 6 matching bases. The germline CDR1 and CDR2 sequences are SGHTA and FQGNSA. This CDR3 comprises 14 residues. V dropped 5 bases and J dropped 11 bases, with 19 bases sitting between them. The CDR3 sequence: CASSQSGGQETQHF. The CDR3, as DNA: TGTGCCAGCAGCCAAAGCGGGGGCCAAGAGACCCAGCATTTT.

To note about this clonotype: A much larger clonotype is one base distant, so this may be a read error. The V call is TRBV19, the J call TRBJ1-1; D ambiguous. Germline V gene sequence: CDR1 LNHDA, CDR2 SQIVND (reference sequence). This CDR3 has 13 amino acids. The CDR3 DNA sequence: TGTGTCAGCCGAGCCCGGGGTGGCACTGAAGCTTTCTTT. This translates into CVSRARGGTEAFF.

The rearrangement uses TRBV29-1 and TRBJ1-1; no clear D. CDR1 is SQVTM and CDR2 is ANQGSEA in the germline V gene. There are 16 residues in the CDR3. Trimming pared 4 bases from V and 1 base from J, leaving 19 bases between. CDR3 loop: CSVGWVGYIGNTEAFF. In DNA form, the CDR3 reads TGCAGCGTTGGGTGGGTGGGATATATTGGGAACACTGAAGCTTTCTTT.

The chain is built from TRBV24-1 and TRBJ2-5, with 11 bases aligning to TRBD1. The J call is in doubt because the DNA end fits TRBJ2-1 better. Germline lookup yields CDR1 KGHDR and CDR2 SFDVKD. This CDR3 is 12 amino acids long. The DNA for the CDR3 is TGTGCCACCAGTGGGACAGGGGGCCAGCAGTTCTTC. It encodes CATSGTGGQQFF.

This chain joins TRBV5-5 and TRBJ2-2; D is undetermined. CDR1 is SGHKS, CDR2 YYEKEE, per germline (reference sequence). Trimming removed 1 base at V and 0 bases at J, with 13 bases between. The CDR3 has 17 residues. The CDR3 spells CASSLTASRANTGELFF. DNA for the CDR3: TGTGCCAGCAGCTTGACCGCGAGCAGAGCGAACACCGGGGAGCTGTTTTTT.

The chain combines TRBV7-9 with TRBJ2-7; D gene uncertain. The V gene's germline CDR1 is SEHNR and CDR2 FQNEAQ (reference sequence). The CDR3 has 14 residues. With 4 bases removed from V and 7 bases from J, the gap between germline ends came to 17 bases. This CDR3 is CASSSRVSQREQYF. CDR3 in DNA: TGTGCCAGCAGCTCCCGAGTAAGTCAGCGAGAGCAGTACTTC.

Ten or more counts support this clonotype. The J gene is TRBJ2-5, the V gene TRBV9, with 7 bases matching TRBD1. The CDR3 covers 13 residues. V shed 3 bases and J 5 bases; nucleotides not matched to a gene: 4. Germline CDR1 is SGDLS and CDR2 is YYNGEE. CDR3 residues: CASSGQGWETQYF. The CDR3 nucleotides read TGTGCCAGCAGCGGACAGGGTTGGGAGACCCAGTACTTC.